This paragraph reports one T cell receptor (beta chain). The antigen is not known. With V trimmed by 4 bases and J by 6 bases, 6 bases remained unmatched. CDR1 and CDR2 from the germline V gene are KGHSH and LQKENI. The CDR3 consists of 14 residues. The sample belongs to a study of cytomegalovirus exposure and HLA in healthy donors. Study summary: In an earlier analysis, around 120 million unique TCR beta sequences were found from some 200 million T cells. Whole-study results and caveats: Most observed TCR sequences were rare, whereas some public TCRs were detected in many donors. Prior analysis indicated that the majority of TCR beta V segments exhibited productivity approximately 90% or approximately 30% of the time. Presence/absence analyses rested on an assumption that sequencing depth was roughly uniform across donors.

The PCR had 60 Vbeta and 13 Jbeta primers. Sequencing used immunoSEQ multiplex PCR; TCRdb keeps in-frame clones, though not all of them. The sample records 100,000 to 120,000 clones, about 83% being singletons. The origin of this receptor is a man younger than 35 in good health and CMV-seronegative. The sample consisted of PBMCs. The gene calls are TRBV18 and TRBJ1-1, with 9 bases aligning to TRBD1. CDR3 in DNA: TGTGCCAGCTCACGAGGCCGGGACAGGGCTGAAGCTTTCTTT. Protein: CASSRGRDRAEAFF.